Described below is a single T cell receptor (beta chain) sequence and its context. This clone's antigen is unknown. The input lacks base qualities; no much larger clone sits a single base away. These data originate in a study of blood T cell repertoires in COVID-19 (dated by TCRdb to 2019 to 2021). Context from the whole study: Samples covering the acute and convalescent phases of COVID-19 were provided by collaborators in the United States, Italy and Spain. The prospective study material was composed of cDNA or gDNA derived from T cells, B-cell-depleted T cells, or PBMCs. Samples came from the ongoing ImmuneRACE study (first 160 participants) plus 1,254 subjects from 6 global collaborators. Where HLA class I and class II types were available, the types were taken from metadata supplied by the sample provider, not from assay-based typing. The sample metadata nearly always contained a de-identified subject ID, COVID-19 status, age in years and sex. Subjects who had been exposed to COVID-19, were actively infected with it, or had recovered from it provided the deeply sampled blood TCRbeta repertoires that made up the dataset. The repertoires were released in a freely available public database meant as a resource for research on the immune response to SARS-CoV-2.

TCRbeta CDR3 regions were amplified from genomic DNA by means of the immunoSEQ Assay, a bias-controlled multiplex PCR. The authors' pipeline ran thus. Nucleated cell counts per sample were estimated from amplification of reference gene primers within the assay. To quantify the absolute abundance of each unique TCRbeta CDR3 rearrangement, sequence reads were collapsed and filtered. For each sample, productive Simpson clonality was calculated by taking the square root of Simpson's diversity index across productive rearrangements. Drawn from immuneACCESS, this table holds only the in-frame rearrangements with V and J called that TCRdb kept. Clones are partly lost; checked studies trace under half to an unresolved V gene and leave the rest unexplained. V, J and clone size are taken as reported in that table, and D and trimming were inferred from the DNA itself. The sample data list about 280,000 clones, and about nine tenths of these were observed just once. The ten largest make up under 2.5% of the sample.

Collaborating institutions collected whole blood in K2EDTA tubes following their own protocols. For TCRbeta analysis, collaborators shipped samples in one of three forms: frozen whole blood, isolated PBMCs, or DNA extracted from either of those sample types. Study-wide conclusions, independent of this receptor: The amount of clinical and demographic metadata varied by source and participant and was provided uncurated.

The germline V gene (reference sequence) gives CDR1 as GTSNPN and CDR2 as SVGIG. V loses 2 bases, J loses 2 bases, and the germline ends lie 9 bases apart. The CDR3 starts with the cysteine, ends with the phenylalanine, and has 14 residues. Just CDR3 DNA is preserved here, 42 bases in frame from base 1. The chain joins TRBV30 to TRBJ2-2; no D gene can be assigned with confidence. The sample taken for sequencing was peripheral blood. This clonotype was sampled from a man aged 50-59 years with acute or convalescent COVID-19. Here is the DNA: TGTGCCTGGAGTATGGGCCTTAACACCGGGGAGCTGTTTTTT. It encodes CAWSMGLNTGELFF.